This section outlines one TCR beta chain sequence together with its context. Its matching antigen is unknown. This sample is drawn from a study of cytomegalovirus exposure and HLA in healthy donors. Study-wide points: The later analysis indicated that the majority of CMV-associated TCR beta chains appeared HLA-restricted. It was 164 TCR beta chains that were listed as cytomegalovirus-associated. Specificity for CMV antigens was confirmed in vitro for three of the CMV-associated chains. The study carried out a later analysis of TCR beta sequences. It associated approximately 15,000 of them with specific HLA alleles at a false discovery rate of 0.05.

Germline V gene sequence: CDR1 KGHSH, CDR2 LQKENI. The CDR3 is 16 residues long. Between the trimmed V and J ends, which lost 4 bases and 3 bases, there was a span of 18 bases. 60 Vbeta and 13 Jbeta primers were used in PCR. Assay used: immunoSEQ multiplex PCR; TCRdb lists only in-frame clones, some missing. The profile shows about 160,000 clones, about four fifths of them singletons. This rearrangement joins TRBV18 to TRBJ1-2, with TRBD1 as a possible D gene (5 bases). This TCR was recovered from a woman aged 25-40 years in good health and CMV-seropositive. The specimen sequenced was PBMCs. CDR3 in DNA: TGTGCCAGCTCACTGTTTCCTGACGTAGGGGACTATGGCTACACCTTC. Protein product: CASSLFPDVGDYGYTF. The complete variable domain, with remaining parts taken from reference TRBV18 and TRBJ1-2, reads NAGVMQNPRHLVRRRGQEARLRCSPMKGHSHVYWYRQLPEEGLKFMVYLQKENIIDESGMPKERFSAEFPKEGPSILRIQQVVRGDSAAYFCASSLFPDVGDYGYTFGSGTRLTVV.